This entry describes one T cell receptor beta chain. Antigen specificity is unknown. This entry belongs to a study of cytomegalovirus exposure and HLA in healthy donors. Study details: Most genotyped donors, roughly 83% of around 370, had Caucasian-associated genetic ancestry.

Study results and caveats: There were some V segments, including TRBV6-2 and TRBV6-3, excluded as indistinguishable.

PCR was performed using 60 Vbeta and 13 Jbeta primers. TCRdb's table, derived via immunoSEQ multiplex PCR, lists solely in-frame clones and lacks some. The table counts approximately 120,000 clones; roughly 2% lies in the top ten. This CDR3 is 17 amino acids long. Per germline, CDR1 SGHTA and CDR2 FQGNSA. V lost 5 bases and J lost 2, with 16 bases in between. Healthy bone marrow donors made up the donor group. Although they were nominally healthy when sampled, donors likely had unrecorded immune exposures. The chain recombines TRBV7-2 with TRBJ2-6; a weak D match, TRBD1 (6 bases). The origin of this receptor is a woman in her sixties or seventies in good health and CMV-seronegative. Sequences were obtained from PBMCs. The CDR3 DNA follows: TGTGCCAGCAGCCCTGTAGGGGGAGCCACTGGGGCCAACGTCCTGACTTTC. Its translation: CASSPVGGATGANVLTF.